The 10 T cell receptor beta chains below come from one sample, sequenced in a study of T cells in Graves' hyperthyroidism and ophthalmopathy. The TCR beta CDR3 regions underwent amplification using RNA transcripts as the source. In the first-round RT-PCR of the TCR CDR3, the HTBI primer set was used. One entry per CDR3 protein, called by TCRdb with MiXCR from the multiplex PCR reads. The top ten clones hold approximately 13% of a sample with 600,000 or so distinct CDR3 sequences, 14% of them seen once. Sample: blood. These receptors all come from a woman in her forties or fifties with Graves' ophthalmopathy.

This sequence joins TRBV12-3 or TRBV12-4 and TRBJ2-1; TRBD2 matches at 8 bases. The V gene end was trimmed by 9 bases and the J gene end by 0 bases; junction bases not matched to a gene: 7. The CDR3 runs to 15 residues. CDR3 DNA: TGTGCCAGTTTAGCGGGACCAGGCTCCTACAATGAGCAGTTCTTC. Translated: CASLAGPGSYNEQFF.

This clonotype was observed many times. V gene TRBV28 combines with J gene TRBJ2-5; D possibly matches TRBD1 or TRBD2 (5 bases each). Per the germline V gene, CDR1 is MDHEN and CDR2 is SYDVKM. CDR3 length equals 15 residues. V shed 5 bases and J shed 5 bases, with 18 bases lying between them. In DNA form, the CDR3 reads TGTGCCAGCAGTATCGGGGCTGCTGGCGGTGAGACCCAGTACTTC. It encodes CASSIGAAGGETQYF. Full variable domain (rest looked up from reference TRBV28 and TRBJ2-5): DVKVTQSSRYLVKRTGEKVFLECVQDMDHENMFWYRQDPGLGLRLIYFSYDVKMKEKGDIPEGYSVSREKKERFSLILESASTNQTSMYLCASSIGAAGGETQYFGPGTRLLVL.

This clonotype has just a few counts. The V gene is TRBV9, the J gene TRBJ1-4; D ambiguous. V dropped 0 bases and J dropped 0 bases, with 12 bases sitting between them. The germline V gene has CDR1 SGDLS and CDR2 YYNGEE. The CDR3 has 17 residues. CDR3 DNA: TGTGCCAGCAGCGTAGACGGGAGGGTTGCAACTAATGAAAAACTGTTTTTT. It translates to CASSVDGRVATNEKLFF.

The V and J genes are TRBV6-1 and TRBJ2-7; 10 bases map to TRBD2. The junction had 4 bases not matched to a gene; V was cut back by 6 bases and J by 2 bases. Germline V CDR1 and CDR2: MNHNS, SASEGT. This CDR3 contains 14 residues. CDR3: CASSGLAETYEQYF. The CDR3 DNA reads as TGTGCCAGCAGCGGACTAGCGGAGACCTACGAGCAGTACTTC.

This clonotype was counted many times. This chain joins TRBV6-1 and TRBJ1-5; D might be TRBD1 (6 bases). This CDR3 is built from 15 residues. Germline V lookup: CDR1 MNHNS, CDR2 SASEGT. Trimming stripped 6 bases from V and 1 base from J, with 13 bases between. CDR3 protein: CASSGRGRSNQPQHF. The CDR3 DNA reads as TGTGCCAGCAGCGGCCGGGGGCGAAGCAATCAGCCCCAGCATTTT.

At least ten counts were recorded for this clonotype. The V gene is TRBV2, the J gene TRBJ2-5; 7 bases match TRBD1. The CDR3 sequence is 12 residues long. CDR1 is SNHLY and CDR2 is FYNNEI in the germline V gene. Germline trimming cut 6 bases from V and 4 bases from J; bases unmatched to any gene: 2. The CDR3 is CASSRQGETQYF. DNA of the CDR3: TGTGCCAGCAGCCGACAGGGAGAGACCCAGTACTTC.

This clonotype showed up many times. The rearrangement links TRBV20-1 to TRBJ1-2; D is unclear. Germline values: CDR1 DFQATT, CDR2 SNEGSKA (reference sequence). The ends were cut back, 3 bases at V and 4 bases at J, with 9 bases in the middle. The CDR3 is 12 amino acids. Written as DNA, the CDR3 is TGCAGTGCTAGTGGGGATAGCTATGGCTACACCTTC. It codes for CSASGDSYGYTF.

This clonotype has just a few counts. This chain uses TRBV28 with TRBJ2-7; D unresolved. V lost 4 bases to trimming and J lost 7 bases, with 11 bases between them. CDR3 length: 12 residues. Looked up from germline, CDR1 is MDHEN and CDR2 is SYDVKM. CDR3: CASSSSAREQYF. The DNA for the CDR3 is TGTGCCAGCAGTTCATCAGCGCGGGAGCAGTACTTC.

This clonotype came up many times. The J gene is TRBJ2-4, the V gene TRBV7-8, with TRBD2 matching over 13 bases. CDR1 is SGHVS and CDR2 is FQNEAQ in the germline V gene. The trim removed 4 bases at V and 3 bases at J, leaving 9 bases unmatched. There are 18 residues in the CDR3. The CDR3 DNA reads TGTGCCAGCAGCTCCGGACTAGCGGGAGACCTTGGCAAAAACATTCAGTACTTC. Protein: CASSSGLAGDLGKNIQYF.

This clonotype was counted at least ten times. In DNA form, the CDR3 reads TGTGCCAGCAGATTCGCTAGATCCCATGAGCAGTTCTTC. Translation: CASRFARSHEQFF. This chain links TRBV28 with TRBJ2-1; D unresolved. Germline values: CDR1 MDHEN, CDR2 SYDVKM. V gave up 6 bases and J gave up 8 bases, with 14 bases separating them. The CDR3 length is 13 residues.